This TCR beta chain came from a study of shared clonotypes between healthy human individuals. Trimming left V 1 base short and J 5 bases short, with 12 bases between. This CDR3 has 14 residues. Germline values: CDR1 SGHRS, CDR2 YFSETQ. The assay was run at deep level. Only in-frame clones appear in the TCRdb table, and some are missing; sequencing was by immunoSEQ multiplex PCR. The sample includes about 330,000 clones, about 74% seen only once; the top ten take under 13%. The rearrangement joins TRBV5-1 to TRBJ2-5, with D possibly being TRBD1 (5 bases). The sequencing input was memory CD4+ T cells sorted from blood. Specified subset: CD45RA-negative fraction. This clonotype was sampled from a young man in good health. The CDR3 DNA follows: TGCGCCAGCAGCTTGAGGGGAATTGGGGAGACCCAGTACTTC. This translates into CASSLRGIGETQYF.